This T cell receptor (beta chain) was documented in a study of T-cell reconstitution after alpha-beta-depleted transplantation in children. TCRbeta library preparation incorporated unique molecular identifiers. TCRdb analysed the PCR reads with MiXCR anew, one entry per CDR3 protein. The profile shows fewer than 250,000 distinct CDR3 sequences, approximately 19% of them singletons. The CDR3 totals 14 residues. Trimming shortened V by 1 base and J by 4 bases, and 10 bases separated the two germline ends. Germline CDR1 is SGHVS and CDR2 is FQNEAQ. J is TRBJ2-5 and V is TRBV7-8, with a possible D match to TRBD2 (5 bases). The sequencing here drew on PBMCs, mostly from graft donor cells, taken 360 days after TCRalphabeta/CD19-depleted stem cell transplant. The clonotype originates from a male patient between 2 and 10 years old who had a stem cell transplant for acute lymphoblastic leukemia, so the T cells may come from the graft donor. The CDR3 reads CASSLELAAETQYF. The DNA for the CDR3 is TGTGCCAGCAGCTTAGAGCTAGCAGCAGAGACCCAGTACTTC. The complete variable domain, with remaining parts taken from reference TRBV7-8 and TRBJ2-5, reads GAGVSQSPRYKVAKRGQDVALRCDPISGHVSLFWYQQALGQGPEFLTYFQNEAQLDKSGLPSDRFFAERPEGSVSTLKIQRTQQEDSAVYLCASSLELAAETQYFGPGTRLLVL.